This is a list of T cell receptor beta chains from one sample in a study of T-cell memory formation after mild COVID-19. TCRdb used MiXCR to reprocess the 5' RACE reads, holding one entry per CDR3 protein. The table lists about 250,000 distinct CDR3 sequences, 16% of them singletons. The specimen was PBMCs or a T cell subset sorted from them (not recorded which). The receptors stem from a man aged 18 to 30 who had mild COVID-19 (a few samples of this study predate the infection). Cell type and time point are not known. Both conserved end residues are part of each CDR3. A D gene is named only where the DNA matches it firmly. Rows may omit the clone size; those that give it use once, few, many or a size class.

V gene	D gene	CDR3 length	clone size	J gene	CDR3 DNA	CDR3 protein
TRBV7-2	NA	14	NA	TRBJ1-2	TGTGCCAGCAGCTCGCCCACCGCTGAGAGAGGCTACACCTTC	CASSSPTAERGYTF
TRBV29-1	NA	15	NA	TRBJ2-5	TGCAGCGTCGTCCTGGGGGGGGGCCCGGGAGAGACCCAGTACTTC	CSVVLGGGPGETQYF
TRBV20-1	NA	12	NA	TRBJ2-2	TGCAGTGCTAATACCAACACCGGGGAGCTGTTTTTT	CSANTNTGELFF
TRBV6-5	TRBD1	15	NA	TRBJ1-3	TGTGCCAGCAGTCGACAGGGAGTGGCTGGAAACACCATATATTTT	CASSRQGVAGNTIYF
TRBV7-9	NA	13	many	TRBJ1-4	TGTGCCAGCAGCCTAGCCGCCGGGGGAAAACTGTTTTTT	CASSLAAGGKLFF
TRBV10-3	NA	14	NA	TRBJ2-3	TGTGCCATCAGTTCGAGACAGGGCACAGATACGCAGTATTTT	CAISSRQGTDTQYF
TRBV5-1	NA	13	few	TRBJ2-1	TGCGCCAGCAGCTTGGGAAGTCCCAATGAGCAGTTCTTC	CASSLGSPNEQFF
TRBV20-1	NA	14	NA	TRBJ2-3	TGCAGTGCTAGTGTGGTTTTGGCGACAGATACGCAGTATTTT	CSASVVLATDTQYF
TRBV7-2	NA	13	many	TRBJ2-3	TGTGCCAGCAGCTTAGCTAGCTTAGATACGCAGTATTTT	CASSLASLDTQYF
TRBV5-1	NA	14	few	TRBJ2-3	TGCGCCAGCAGCTTTAAGGGAGATGGAGATACGCAGTATTTT	CASSFKGDGDTQYF
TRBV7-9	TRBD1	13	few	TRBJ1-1	TGTGCCAGCAGCGGGACAGGCTACACTGAAGCTTTCTTT	CASSGTGYTEAFF
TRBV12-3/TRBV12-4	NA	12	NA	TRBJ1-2	TGTGCCAGCAGTAGGACAGTTGGTGGCTACACCTTC	CASSRTVGGYTF
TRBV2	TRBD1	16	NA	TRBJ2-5	TGTGCCAGTACCCTCGAGGCTGACAGGGGGCTCGGTAGCCGTTGCTTC	CASTLEADRGLGSRCF
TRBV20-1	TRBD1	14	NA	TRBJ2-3	TGCAGTGCTAGAGATCGGACAGGGCGAGATACGCAGTATTTT	CSARDRTGRDTQYF
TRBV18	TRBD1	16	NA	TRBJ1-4	TGTGCCAGCTCACCATTATCCGGGACAGTCAATGAAAAACTGTTTTTT	CASSPLSGTVNEKLFF
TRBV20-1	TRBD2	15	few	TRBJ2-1	TGCAGTGTTTTCGGGACTAGCGGAAACTACAATGAGCAGTTCTTC	CSVFGTSGNYNEQFF
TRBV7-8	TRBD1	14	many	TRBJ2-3	TGTGCCAGCAGCTCCGGGACAGGGGCCGATACGCAGTATTTT	CASSSGTGADTQYF
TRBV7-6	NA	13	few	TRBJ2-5	TGTGCCAGCAGCTTCGGACCACAAGAGACCCAGTACTTC	CASSFGPQETQYF
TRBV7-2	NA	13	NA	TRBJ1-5	TGTGCCAGCAGCCCTGACATCGGCCAGCCCCAGCATTTT	CASSPDIGQPQHF
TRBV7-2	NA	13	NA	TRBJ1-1	TGTGCCAGCAGCCCCTTTGCGGACACTGAAGCTTTCTTT	CASSPFADTEAFF
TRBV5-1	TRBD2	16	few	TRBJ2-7	TGCGCCAGCAGCTTCAGACTAGCGGGGGGGCAGGTCGAGCAGTACTTC	CASSFRLAGGQVEQYF
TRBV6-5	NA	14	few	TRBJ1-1	TGTGCCAGCAGTTACGAGATAGGGAACACTGAAGCTTTCTTT	CASSYEIGNTEAFF
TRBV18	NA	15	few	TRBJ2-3	TGTGCCAGCTCACCATCTTCGGGGGCCGGAGATACGCAGTATTTT	CASSPSSGAGDTQYF
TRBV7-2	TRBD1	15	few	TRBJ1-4	TGTGCCAGCAGCTTAGTTGGGACAGGGGTTGAAAAACTGTTTTTT	CASSLVGTGVEKLFF
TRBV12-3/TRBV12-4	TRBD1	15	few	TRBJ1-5	TGTGCCAGCAGTCCGACAGGGAATCGCGATCAGCCCCAGCATTTT	CASSPTGNRDQPQHF
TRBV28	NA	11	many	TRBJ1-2	TGTGCCAGCACAGCTAACTATGGCTACACCTTC	CASTANYGYTF
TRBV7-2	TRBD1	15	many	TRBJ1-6	TGTGCCAGCAGTTCCGCCGGGACAGCGTATTCACCCCTCCACTTT	CASSSAGTAYSPLHF
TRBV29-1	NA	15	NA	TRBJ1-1	TGCAGCGCTTACTCACCTGGGAGGAGGAACACTGAAGCTTTCTTT	CSAYSPGRRNTEAFF
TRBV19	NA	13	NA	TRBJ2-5	TGTGCCAGTAGTATTTCGGGGCAAGAGACCCAGTACTTC	CASSISGQETQYF
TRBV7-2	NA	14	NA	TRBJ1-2	TGTGCCAGCAGCCCACAGGGATCTGACTATGGCTACACCTTC	CASSPQGSDYGYTF
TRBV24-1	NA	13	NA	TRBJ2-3	TGTGCCACCAGCGACCCCAATACCGATACGCAGTATTTT	CATSDPNTDTQYF
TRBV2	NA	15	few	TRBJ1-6	TGTGCCAGCGAGATCCACAGGGCGGGAAATTCACCCCTCCACTTT	CASEIHRAGNSPLHF
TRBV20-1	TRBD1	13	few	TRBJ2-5	TGCAGTGCACAGACAGGGGGGTCCGAGACCCAGTACTTC	CSAQTGGSETQYF
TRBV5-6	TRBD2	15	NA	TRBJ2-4	TGTGCCAGCAGCTTAGCGGGGTTAGCCAAAAACATTCAGTACTTC	CASSLAGLAKNIQYF
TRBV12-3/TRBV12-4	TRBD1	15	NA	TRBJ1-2	TGTGCCAGCAGTTTGGTCAGGGGGCGAGGCTATGGCTACACCTTC	CASSLVRGRGYGYTF
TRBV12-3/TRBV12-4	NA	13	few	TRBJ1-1	TGTGCCAGCACTCCGGACAGGAACACTGAAGCTTTCTTT	CASTPDRNTEAFF
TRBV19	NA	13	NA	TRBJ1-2	TGTGCCAGCTCTGGGCAGGACGACTATGGCTACACCTTC	CASSGQDDYGYTF